Following are 29 T cell receptor beta chains from one sample sequenced in a study of blood T cell repertoires in COVID-19. Generated by immunoSEQ multiplex PCR, the TCRdb table keeps only in-frame clones and is missing some. The sample contains over 130,000 clones, around 86% of which appear only once. Source material: peripheral blood. The source of these receptors is a man aged 70 or older with acute or convalescent COVID-19.

J is TRBJ2-1 and V is TRBV9; 9 positions agree with TRBD2. The CDR3 is 15 residues long. After removal of 2 bases from V and 3 bases from J, the junction contained 3 bases not matched to a gene. Germline V gives CDR1 SGDLS, CDR2 YYNGEE. The CDR3 DNA is TGTGCCAGCAGCGTTTTAGCGGGAGACTACAATGAGCAGTTCTTC. Protein: CASSVLAGDYNEQFF.

Concerning this clone: One end of the junction is discordant with germline, which a read error may explain. This sample includes further DNA sequences coding for the same CDR3. J is TRBJ2-7 and V is TRBV6-1, with 12 nucleotides matching TRBD2. Germline V gene lookup returns CDR1 MNHNS and CDR2 SASEGT. The CDR3 runs to 15 residues. CDR3 in amino acids: CASSDLAGGVLEQYF. CDR3 DNA sequence: TGTGCTAGCAGTGACCTAGCGGGAGGGGTCCTGGAGCAGTACTTC.

This chain links TRBV7-3 with TRBJ2-3; 11 nucleotides align to TRBD2. The CDR3 has 14 amino acids. Germline loops: CDR1 SGHTA, CDR2 FQGTGA. J lost 3 bases, V lost 6 bases, and 2 bases had no gene match. The DNA of the CDR3 is TGTGCCAGCAGACTAGCGGGAGTAACAGATACGCAGTATTTT. Translating it yields CASRLAGVTDTQYF. Full variable domain (outside the CDR3, taken from reference TRBV7-3 and TRBJ2-3): GAGVSQTPSNKVTEKGKYVELRCDPISGHTALYWYRQSLGQGPEFLIYFQGTGAADDSGLPNDRFFAVRPEGSVSTLKIQRTERGDSAVYLCASRLAGVTDTQYFGPGTRLTVL.

This CDR3 reads CASSAGTSGSGGELFF. In nucleotides, the CDR3 is TGTGCCAGCAGCGCCGGGACTAGCGGGAGCGGCGGGGAGCTGTTTTTT. The J gene is TRBJ2-2, the V gene TRBV7-3, with 14 bases fitting TRBD2. In germline, CDR1 is SGHTA, CDR2 FQGTGA. CDR3 length: 16 residues. The ends lost 5 bases at V and 7 bases at J; junction bases unmatched: 6.

This chain links TRBV9 with TRBJ2-2, with TRBD2 matching 8 bases. The germline V gene has CDR1 SGDLS and CDR2 YYNGEE. J lost 1 base, V lost 3 bases, and 2 bases had no gene match. This CDR3 is built from 15 residues. The CDR3 DNA reads as TGTGCCAGCAGCGAACGGGGGGGGAACACCGGGGAGCTGTTTTTT. Translated: CASSERGGNTGELFF.

The chain is built from TRBV27 and TRBJ2-3; 9 bases fit TRBD2. This CDR3 contains 16 residues. Germline CDR1 is MNHEY and CDR2 is SMNVEV (reference sequence). Trimming at V came to 2 bases and at J to 3 bases, leaving 6 bases not matched to a gene. The CDR3 DNA follows: TGTGCCAGCAGTTTAGGCGGGAGGGCCGGAACAGATACGCAGTATTTT. Protein: CASSLGGRAGTDTQYF.

This clone was detected a few times. This chain uses TRBV5-1 with TRBJ2-7, with D possibly TRBD1 on 6 matching bases. The CDR3 sequence is 14 residues long. Germline V gene sequence: CDR1 SGHRS, CDR2 YFSETQ. V lost 4 bases and J lost 1, with 12 bases in between. The CDR3 sequence is CASSMDSTSYEQYF. CDR3 DNA: TGCGCCAGCAGCATGGACAGCACATCCTACGAGCAGTACTTC.

The genes are TRBV7-9 and TRBJ2-6; 8 nucleotides agree with TRBD1. The CDR3 loop spans 17 amino acids. The germline CDR1 and CDR2 sequences are SEHNR and FQNEAQ (reference sequence). The V and J ends lost 6 bases and 0 bases, in that order; junction bases with no gene match: 7. The chain's CDR3 is CASSSQGGHSGANVLTF. CDR3 DNA: TGTGCCAGCAGTTCACAGGGGGGCCACTCTGGGGCCAACGTCCTGACTTTC.

The chain employs TRBV7-2 and TRBJ2-5; 15 nucleotides align to TRBD2. With V trimmed by 1 base and J by 5 bases, 8 bases remained unmatched. From germline, CDR1 is SGHTA and CDR2 FQGNSA. The CDR3 sequence is 18 residues long. This chain's CDR3 is CASSLVGGLAGGGETQYF. The CDR3, as DNA: TGTGCCAGCAGCTTAGTCGGGGGACTAGCGGGAGGAGGGGAGACCCAGTACTTC. The variable domain in full, completed from reference TRBV7-2 and TRBJ2-5, reads GAGVSQSPSNKVTEKGKDVELRCDPISGHTALYWYRQSLGQGLEFLIYFQGNSAPDKSGLPSDRFSAERTGGSVSTLTIQRTQQEDSAVYLCASSLVGGLAGGGETQYFGPGTRLLVL.

The chain carries TRBV19 and TRBJ2-5; 11 nucleotides agree with TRBD2. The CDR3 loop spans 15 amino acids. Trimming took 5 bases from V and 9 from J; bases not matched to a gene: 11. Per the germline V gene, CDR1 is LNHDA and CDR2 is SQIVND (reference sequence). Written as DNA, the CDR3 is TGTGCCAGTAGTTCCGGGACTAGCGGACTACGGGCCCAGTACTTC. Its translation: CASSSGTSGLRAQYF.

This rearrangement joins TRBV25-1 to TRBJ1-2; D is perhaps TRBD1 (5 bases). V was trimmed by 4 bases and J by 0 bases, leaving 6 bases between them. CDR1 is MGHDK and CDR2 is SYGVNS in the germline V gene. CDR3 length: 13 amino acids. The CDR3: CASSVTANYGYTF. CDR3 in DNA: TGTGCCAGCAGTGTGACAGCTAACTATGGCTACACCTTC.

CDR3 bases: TGTGCCATCAGTGTAACGACTAGCGGGAGTAGCTCCTACAATGAGCAGTTCTTC. Its translation: CAISVTTSGSSSYNEQFF. The rearrangement uses TRBV10-3 and TRBJ2-1, with 12 bases that match TRBD2. Trimming at V came to 4 bases and at J to 0 bases, leaving 7 bases not matched to a gene. This CDR3 spans 18 amino acids. Germline values: CDR1 ENHRY, CDR2 SYGVKD.

J is TRBJ2-3 and V is TRBV6-4, with 7 positions matching TRBD2. This CDR3 contains 14 residues. Per germline, CDR1 MRHNA and CDR2 SNTAGT. V lost 6 bases to trimming and J lost 0 bases; unmatched junction nucleotides: 3. Written as DNA, the CDR3 is TGTGCCAGCAGCCAACTAGCGAGCACAGATACGCAGTATTTT. This sequence encodes CASSQLASTDTQYF.

This clone was seen a few times. This chain joins TRBV28 and TRBJ2-7; D not certain. Germline lookup yields CDR1 MDHEN and CDR2 SYDVKM. The CDR3 totals 13 residues. V lost 10 bases to trimming and J lost 3 bases, with 16 bases between them. The CDR3 nucleotides are TGTGCCACCTATTCGGGTCACAACTACGAGCAGTACTTC. It translates to CATYSGHNYEQYF. Full variable domain (remainder filled in from reference TRBV28 and TRBJ2-7): DVKVTQSSRYLVKRTGEKVFLECVQDMDHENMFWYRQDPGLGLRLIYFSYDVKMKEKGDIPEGYSVSREKKERFSLILESASTNQTSMYLCATYSGHNYEQYFGPGTRLTVT.

The CDR3 DNA is TGTGCCAGCAGCCTAACTAGCGGGAGCACAGATACGCAGTATTTT. This codes for CASSLTSGSTDTQYF. The V gene is TRBV7-2, the J gene TRBJ2-3, with TRBD2 identical over 9 bases. This CDR3 comprises 15 residues. Germline CDR1 is SGHTA and CDR2 is FQGNSA. J lost 0 bases, V lost 5 bases, and 3 bases had no gene match.

The chain couples TRBV5-5 to TRBJ2-3; D not resolved. The CDR3 loop spans 14 amino acids. The germline CDR1 and CDR2 sequences are SGHKS and YYEKEE (reference sequence). V lost 4 bases, J lost 2 bases, and 11 bases lay in between. The CDR3 nucleotides are TGTGCCAGCAGCATAAGCCCTTACACAGATACGCAGTATTTT. It encodes CASSISPYTDTQYF.

V usage is TRBV18 and J usage is TRBJ2-2; 9 bases are shared with TRBD2. The CDR3 runs 21 residues. Per the germline V gene, CDR1 is KGHSH and CDR2 is LQKENI. V lost 2 bases, J lost 4 bases, and 20 bases stayed unmatched. CDR3 bases: TGTGCCAGCTCACCAAGAGGAGGGGCTACAGCGGGAGGTTACGGCACCGGGGAGCTGTTTTTT. This gives the protein CASSPRGGATAGGYGTGELFF.

The chain recombines TRBV6-2 or TRBV6-3 with TRBJ2-1; weak D call: TRBD2 (6 bases). Germline V gene sequence: CDR1 MNHEY, CDR2 SVGEGT. Trimming stripped 0 bases from V and 5 bases from J, with 17 bases between. The CDR3 covers 17 residues. The CDR3 DNA reads as TGTGCCAGCAGTTACTCGTTCGGCGGGGTTAGTAACAATGAGCAGTTCTTC. As protein: CASSYSFGGVSNNEQFF.

This clone is a singleton in its sample. This sequence joins TRBV19 and TRBJ2-1, with 10 bases lining up with TRBD2. CDR3 length: 15 amino acids. Germline CDR1 and CDR2: LNHDA and SQIVND (reference sequence). With V trimmed by 1 base and J by 7 bases, 4 bases remained unmatched. The CDR3 sequence: CASSIASGSRNEQFF. The CDR3 DNA sequence: TGTGCCAGTAGTATAGCTAGCGGGAGCAGAAATGAGCAGTTCTTC.

This chain connects TRBV7-3 to TRBJ2-7, with 8 positions matching TRBD1. The CDR3 is 15 amino acids. With V trimmed by 4 bases and J by 1 base, 6 bases remained unmatched. CDR1 is SGHTA, CDR2 FQGTGA, per germline. CDR3 region: CASSSRTGSSYEQYF. The CDR3 DNA is TGTGCCAGCAGCTCACGGACAGGGTCTTCCTACGAGCAGTACTTC.

The rearrangement links TRBV5-1 to TRBJ2-5, with 11 bases that match TRBD1. The V gene end was trimmed by 3 bases and the J gene end by 5 bases; junction bases not matched to a gene: 9. This CDR3 has 16 residues. Germline V gives CDR1 SGHRS, CDR2 YFSETQ. The CDR3 spells CASSWGGQGAGETQYF. The CDR3 DNA reads TGCGCCAGCAGCTGGGGTGGACAGGGGGCAGGGGAGACCCAGTACTTC.

The rearrangement links TRBV2 to TRBJ1-2; no clear D gene. V gave up 2 bases and J gave up 7 bases, with 11 bases separating them. The CDR3 loop spans 13 amino acids. Germline assignment: CDR1 SNHLY and CDR2 FYNNEI. The CDR3 nucleotides are TGTGCCAGCAGTGAATCGCGGCCGAGTGGCTACACCTTC. Its translation is CASSESRPSGYTF.

This chain connects TRBV3-1 (or the pseudogene TRBV3-2) to TRBJ2-7; D possibly corresponds to TRBD2 (5 bases). Looked up from germline, CDR1 is LGHDT and CDR2 is YNNKEL (reference sequence). Deletions cut 2 bases from V and 3 bases from J, with 8 bases between. This CDR3 has 13 residues. CDR3 nucleotide sequence: TGTGCCAGCAGCCAACTAGCCCTCTACGAGCAGTACTTC. As protein: CASSQLALYEQYF.

The rearrangement uses TRBV11-2 and TRBJ2-2; perhaps TRBD1 as D (5 bases). The V and J ends lost 3 bases and 0 bases respectively, with 11 bases between them. Germline V CDR1 and CDR2: SGHAT, FQNNGV. The CDR3 is 16 residues long. The CDR3 bases are TGTGCCAGCAGCTTTATGACAGACCCGAACACCGGGGAGCTGTTTTTT. The encoded protein is CASSFMTDPNTGELFF.

The J gene is TRBJ2-1, the V gene TRBV7-2; D unresolved. The CDR3 spans 15 residues. Trimming removed 2 bases at V and 3 bases at J, with 11 bases between. Germline assignment: CDR1 SGHTA and CDR2 FQGNSA. CDR3 DNA sequence: TGTGCCAGCAGCTTAAACCCAGGAAACTACAATGAGCAGTTCTTC. Translated: CASSLNPGNYNEQFF.

This chain links TRBV27 with TRBJ1-2, with a weak D call TRBD1 (5 bases). The V end was cut by 6 bases, the J end by 7 bases, with 12 bases between. The length of the CDR3 is 12 residues. Germline V gives CDR1 MNHEY, CDR2 SMNVEV (reference sequence). DNA for the CDR3: TGTGCCAGCAGGCAGGGTCTAGTTGGCTACACCTTC. Its translation: CASRQGLVGYTF.

This chain connects TRBV6-5 to TRBJ1-2; the D is unclear. Trimming stripped 4 bases from V and 6 bases from J, with 15 bases between. Germline V CDR1 and CDR2: MNHEY, SVGAGI. CDR3 size: 14 residues. Here the CDR3 reads CASSSYRQDNGYTF. The CDR3 nucleotides read TGTGCCAGCAGTTCCTACCGGCAAGACAATGGCTACACCTTC.

This clone has a handful of counts. This chain connects TRBV4-2 to TRBJ2-6; 8 bases line up with TRBD1. The CDR3 covers 17 residues. CDR1 and CDR2 (germline): LGHNA, YNFKEQ. The J segment lost 2 bases and the V segment lost 1 base, leaving 4 bases of the junction unmatched. The CDR3 sequence is CASSQVEDRAGANVLTF. Written as DNA, the CDR3 is TGTGCCAGCAGCCAAGTAGAGGACAGGGCTGGGGCCAACGTCCTGACTTTC.

This chain joins TRBV19 and TRBJ1-5; D call uncertain. From germline, CDR1 is LNHDA and CDR2 SQIVND (reference sequence). The CDR3 loop spans 13 amino acids. Trimming cost V 7 bases and J 3 bases, with 10 bases left between them. CDR3 coding DNA: TGTGCCAGTAACGTTGGAGTCAATCAGCCCCAGCATTTT. Translated: CASNVGVNQPQHF. Filled out from reference TRBV19 and TRBJ1-5, the complete variable domain reads DGGITQSPKYLFRKEGQNVTLSCEQNLNHDAMYWYRQDPGQGLRLIYYSQIVNDFQKGDIAEGYSVSREKKESFPLTVTSAQKNPTAFYLCASNVGVNQPQHFGDGTRLSIL.